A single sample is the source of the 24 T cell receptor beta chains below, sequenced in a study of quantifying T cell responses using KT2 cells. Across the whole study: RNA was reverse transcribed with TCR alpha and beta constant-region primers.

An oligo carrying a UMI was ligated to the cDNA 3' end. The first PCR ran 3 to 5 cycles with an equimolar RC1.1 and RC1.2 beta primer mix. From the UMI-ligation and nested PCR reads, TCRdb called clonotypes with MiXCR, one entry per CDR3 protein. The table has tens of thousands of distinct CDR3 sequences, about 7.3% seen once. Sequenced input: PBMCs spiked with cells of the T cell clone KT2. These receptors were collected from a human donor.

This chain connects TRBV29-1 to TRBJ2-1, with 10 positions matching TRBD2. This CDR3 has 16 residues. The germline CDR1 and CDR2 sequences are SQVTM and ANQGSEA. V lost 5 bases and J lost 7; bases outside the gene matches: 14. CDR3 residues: CSVSSILAGAWNEQFF. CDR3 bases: TGCAGCGTTTCCTCAATCCTAGCGGGGGCGTGGAATGAGCAGTTCTTC.

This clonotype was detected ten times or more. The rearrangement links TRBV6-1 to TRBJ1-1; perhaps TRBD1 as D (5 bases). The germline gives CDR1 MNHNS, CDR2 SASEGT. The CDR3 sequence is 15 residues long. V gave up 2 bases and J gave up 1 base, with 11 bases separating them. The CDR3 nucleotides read TGTGCCAGCAGTGAAAGGTGGGGGGAGAACACTGAAGCTTTCTTT. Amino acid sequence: CASSERWGENTEAFF.

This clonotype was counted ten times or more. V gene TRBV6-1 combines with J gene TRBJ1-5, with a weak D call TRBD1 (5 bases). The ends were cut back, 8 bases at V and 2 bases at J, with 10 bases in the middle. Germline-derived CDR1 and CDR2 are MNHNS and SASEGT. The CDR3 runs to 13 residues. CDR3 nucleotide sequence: TGTGCCAGCGGGGCAAGAGGCAATCAGCCCCAGCATTTT. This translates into CASGARGNQPQHF.

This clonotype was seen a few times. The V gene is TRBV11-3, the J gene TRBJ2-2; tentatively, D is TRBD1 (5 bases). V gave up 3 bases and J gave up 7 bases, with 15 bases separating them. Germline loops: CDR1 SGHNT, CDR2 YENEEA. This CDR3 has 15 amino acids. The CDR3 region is CASSLAGSTGGELFF. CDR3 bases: TGTGCCAGCAGCTTGGCCGGCTCTACAGGCGGGGAGCTGTTTTTT.

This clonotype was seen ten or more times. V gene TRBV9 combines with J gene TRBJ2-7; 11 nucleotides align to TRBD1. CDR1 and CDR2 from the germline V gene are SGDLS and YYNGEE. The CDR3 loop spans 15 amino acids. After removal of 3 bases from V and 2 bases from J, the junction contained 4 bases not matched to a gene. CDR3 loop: CASSAGQGATYEQYF. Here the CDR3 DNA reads TGTGCCAGCAGCGCCGGACAGGGGGCTACCTACGAGCAGTACTTC.

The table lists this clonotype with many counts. DNA of the CDR3: TGCAGTGCTAGAGTAGGGGGGACCTACGAGCAGTACTTC. It yields the protein CSARVGGTYEQYF. V gene TRBV20-1 combines with J gene TRBJ2-7; the D gene could be TRBD1 or TRBD2 (6 bases each). The germline V gene encodes CDR1 DFQATT and CDR2 SNEGSKA (reference sequence). V was shortened by 1 base and J by 2 bases, with 9 bases between the two germline ends. The CDR3 length is 13 residues.

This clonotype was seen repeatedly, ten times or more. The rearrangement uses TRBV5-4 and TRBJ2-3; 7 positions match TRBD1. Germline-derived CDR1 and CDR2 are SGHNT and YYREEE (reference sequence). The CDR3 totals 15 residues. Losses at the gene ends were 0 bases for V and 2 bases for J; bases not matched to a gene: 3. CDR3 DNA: TGTGCCAGCAGCTTGGACAGGGGCCACACAGATACGCAGTATTTT. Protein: CASSLDRGHTDTQYF.

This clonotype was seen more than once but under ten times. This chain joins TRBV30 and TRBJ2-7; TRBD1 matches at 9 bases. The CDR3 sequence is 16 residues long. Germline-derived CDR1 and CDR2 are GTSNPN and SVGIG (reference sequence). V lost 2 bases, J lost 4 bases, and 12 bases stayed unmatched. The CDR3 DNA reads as TGTGCCTGGAGTCGTCACCCGGGACAGGGAGGGTACGAGCAGTACTTC. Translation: CAWSRHPGQGGYEQYF.

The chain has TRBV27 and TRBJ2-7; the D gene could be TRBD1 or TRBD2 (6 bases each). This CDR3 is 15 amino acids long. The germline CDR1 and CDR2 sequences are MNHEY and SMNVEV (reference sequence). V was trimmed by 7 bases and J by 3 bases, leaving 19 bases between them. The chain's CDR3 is CASTKTGIGGYEQYF. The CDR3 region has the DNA TGTGCCAGCACCAAAACAGGGATCGGGGGCTACGAGCAGTACTTC.

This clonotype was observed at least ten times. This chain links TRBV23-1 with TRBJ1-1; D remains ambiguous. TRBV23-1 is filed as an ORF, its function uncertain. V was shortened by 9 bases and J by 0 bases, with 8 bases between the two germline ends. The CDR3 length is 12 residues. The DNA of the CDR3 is TGCGCCAGGAGAACCTTGAACACTGAAGCTTTCTTT. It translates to CARRTLNTEAFF.

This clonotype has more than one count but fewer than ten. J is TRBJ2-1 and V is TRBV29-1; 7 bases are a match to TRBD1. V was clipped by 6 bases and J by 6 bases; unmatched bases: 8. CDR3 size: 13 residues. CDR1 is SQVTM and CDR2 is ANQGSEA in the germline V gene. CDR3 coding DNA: TGCAGCGTCTTTTTGTACAGGGGCAATGAGCAGTTCTTC. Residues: CSVFLYRGNEQFF.

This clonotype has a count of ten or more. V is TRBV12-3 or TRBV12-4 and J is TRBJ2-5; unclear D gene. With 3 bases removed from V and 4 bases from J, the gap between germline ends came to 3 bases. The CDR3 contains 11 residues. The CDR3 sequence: CASSFAETQYF. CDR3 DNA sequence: TGTGCCAGCAGTTTTGCAGAGACCCAGTACTTC.

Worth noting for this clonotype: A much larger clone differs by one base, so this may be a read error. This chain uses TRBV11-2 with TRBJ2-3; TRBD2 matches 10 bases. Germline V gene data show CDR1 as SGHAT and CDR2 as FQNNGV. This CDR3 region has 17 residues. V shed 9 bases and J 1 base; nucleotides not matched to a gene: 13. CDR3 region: CARSLGLAGAGTDTQYF. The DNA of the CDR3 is TGTGCCAGAAGCCTTGGGCTAGCGGGAGCCGGCACAGATACGCAGTATTTT.

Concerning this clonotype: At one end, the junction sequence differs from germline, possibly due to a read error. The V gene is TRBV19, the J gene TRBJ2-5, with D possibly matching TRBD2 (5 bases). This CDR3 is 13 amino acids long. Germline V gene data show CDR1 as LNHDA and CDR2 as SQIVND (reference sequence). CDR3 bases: TGTGCCAGTAGTGAGGACTTCCAAGAGGCCCAGTACTTC. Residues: CASSEDFQEAQYF. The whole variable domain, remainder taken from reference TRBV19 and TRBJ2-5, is DGGITQSPKYLFRKEGQNVTLSCEQNLNHDAMYWYRQDPGQGLRLIYYSQIVNDFQKGDIAEGYSVSREKKESFPLTVTSAQKNPTAFYLCASSEDFQEAQYFGPGTRLLVL.

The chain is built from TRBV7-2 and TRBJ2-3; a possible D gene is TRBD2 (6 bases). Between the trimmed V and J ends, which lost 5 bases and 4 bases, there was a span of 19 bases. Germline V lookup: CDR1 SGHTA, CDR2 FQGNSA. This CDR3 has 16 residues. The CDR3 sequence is CASSHQRRAGADTQYF. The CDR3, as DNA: TGTGCCAGCAGCCATCAGAGGAGGGCCGGTGCAGATACGCAGTATTTT.

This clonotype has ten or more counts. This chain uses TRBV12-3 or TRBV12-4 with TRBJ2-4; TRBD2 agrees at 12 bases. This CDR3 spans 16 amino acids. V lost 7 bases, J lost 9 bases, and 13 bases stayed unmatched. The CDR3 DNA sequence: TGTGCCAGCATCATGACTAGCGGGAGTCCCCCGGGCATTCAGTACTTC. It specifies CASIMTSGSPPGIQYF.

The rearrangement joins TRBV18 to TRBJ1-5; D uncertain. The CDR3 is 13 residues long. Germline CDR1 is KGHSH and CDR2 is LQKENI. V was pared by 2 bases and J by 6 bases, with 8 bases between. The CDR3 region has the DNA TGTGCCAGCTCACCAGGGTTGAGTCAGCCCCAGCATTTT. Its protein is CASSPGLSQPQHF.

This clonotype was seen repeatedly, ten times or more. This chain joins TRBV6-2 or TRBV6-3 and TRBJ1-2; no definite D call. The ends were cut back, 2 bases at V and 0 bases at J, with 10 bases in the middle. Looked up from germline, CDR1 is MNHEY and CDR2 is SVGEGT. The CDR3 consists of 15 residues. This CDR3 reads CASSYQARTNYGYTF. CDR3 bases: TGTGCCAGCAGTTACCAGGCCCGGACTAACTATGGCTACACCTTC.

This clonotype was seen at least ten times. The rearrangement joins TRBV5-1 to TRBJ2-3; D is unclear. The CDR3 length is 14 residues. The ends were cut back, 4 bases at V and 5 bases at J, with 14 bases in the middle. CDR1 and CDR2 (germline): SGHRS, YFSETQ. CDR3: CASSPGRVEDTQYF. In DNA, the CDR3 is TGCGCCAGCAGCCCCGGAAGGGTGGAAGATACGCAGTATTTT.

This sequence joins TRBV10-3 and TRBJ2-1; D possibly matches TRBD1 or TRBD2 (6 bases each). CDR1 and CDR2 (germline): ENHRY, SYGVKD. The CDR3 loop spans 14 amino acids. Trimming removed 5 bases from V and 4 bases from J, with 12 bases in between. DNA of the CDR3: TGTGCCATCAGTCGGGGGCGTAATTACAATGAGCAGTTCTTC. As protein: CAISRGRNYNEQFF.

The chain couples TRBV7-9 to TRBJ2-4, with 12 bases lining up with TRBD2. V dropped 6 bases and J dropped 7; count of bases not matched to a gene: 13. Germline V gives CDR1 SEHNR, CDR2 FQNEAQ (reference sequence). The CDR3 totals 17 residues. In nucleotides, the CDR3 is TGTGCCAGCAGTTCCGGACTAGCGGGGAGTCGGGAGAACATTCAGTACTTC. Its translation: CASSSGLAGSRENIQYF.

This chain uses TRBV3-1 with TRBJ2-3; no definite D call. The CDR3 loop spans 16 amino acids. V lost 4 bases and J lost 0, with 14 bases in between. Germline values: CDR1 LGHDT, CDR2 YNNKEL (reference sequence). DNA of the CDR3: TGTGCCAGCAGCCGGGGATCCAGACCTAGCACAGATACGCAGTATTTT. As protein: CASSRGSRPSTDTQYF.

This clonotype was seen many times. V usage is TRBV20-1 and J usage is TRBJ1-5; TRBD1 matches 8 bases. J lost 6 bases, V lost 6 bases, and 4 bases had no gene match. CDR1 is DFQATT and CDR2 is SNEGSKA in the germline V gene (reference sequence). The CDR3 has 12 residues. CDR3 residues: CSARQGFQPQHF. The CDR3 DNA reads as TGCAGTGCGAGACAGGGGTTTCAGCCCCAGCATTTT.

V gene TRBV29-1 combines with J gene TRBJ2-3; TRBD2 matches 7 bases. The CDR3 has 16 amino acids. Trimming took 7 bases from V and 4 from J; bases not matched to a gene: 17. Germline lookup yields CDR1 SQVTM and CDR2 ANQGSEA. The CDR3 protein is CSGDPASGADPDTQYF. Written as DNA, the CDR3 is TGCAGCGGGGACCCTGCTAGCGGAGCTGACCCAGATACGCAGTATTTT.